These 18 T cell receptor beta chains came from one sample sequenced in a study of Ad26.COV2.S vaccination and SARS-CoV-2 variants. Sequencing was performed with immunoSEQ multiplex PCR; in TCRdb, only in-frame clones are kept and a portion is missing. The profile shows around 250,000 clones, roughly 85% of them singletons. Treatment reported: some 20 received Ad26.COV2.S at low or high dose, single or two shots; 5 received placebo; per-sample allocation not given. Each sample was drawn 63 days after the first injection (of vaccine or placebo). This material consisted of peripheral blood, taken in a trial of Ad26.COV2.S vaccine versus placebo. These TCRs come from a person aged 18-65 years who received the Ad26.COV2.S COVID-19 vaccine or a placebo.

This chain joins TRBV27 and TRBJ1-1; 7 bases are a match to TRBD1. CDR3 length: 15 amino acids. The junction had 8 bases not matched to a gene; V was cut back by 6 bases and J by 1 base. The germline V gene encodes CDR1 MNHEY and CDR2 SMNVEV (reference sequence). The CDR3 here is CASRDRTGWNTEAFF. CDR3 nucleotides: TGTGCCAGCAGGGATAGGACAGGTTGGAACACTGAAGCTTTCTTT.

This chain links TRBV27 with TRBJ2-7; possibly TRBD2 for D (5 bases). V shed 6 bases and J shed 4 bases, with 16 bases lying between them. Looked up from germline, CDR1 is MNHEY and CDR2 is SMNVEV (reference sequence). The CDR3 totals 14 residues. DNA for the CDR3: TGTGCCAGCAGGAGGGCAGGCAGCCTATACGAGCAGTACTTC. Translating gives CASRRAGSLYEQYF.

V usage is TRBV30 and J usage is TRBJ2-6, with a weak D call TRBD1 (6 bases). V lost 0 bases to trimming and J lost 0 bases, with 12 bases between them. The CDR3 has 17 amino acids. Per the germline V gene, CDR1 is GTSNPN and CDR2 is SVGIG (reference sequence). The CDR3 DNA is TGTGCCTGGAGTGTAACAGGGATTCTCTCTGGGGCCAACGTCCTGACTTTC. Its translation is CAWSVTGILSGANVLTF.

In this sample, this clone turned up a few times. The chain uses TRBV19 and TRBJ1-5; D unresolved. The CDR3 is made up of 13 amino acids. Per germline, CDR1 LNHDA and CDR2 SQIVND (reference sequence). Trimming took off 3 bases at V and 5 bases at J, with 8 bases between the two ends. The CDR3 sequence: CASSIFRDQPQHF. CDR3 DNA sequence: TGTGCCAGTAGTATTTTCAGAGATCAGCCCCAGCATTTT.

The rearrangement links TRBV27 to TRBJ2-1; D remains ambiguous. Between the trimmed V and J ends, which lost 6 bases and 7 bases, there was a span of 10 bases. Germline V gives CDR1 MNHEY, CDR2 SMNVEV (reference sequence). The CDR3 spans 12 residues. The CDR3 loop is CASRGRRNEQFF. CDR3 DNA sequence: TGTGCCAGCAGAGGCAGACGGAATGAGCAGTTCTTC.

J is TRBJ1-3 and V is TRBV5-6; D not resolved. V lost 5 bases and J lost 1, with 19 bases in between. The germline gives CDR1 SGHDT, CDR2 YYEEEE. This CDR3 comprises 17 residues. DNA of the CDR3: TGTGCCAGCAGATCTTACCACCGGGTCCGGTCTGGAAACACCATATATTTT. Translating gives CASRSYHRVRSGNTIYF.

V gene TRBV27 combines with J gene TRBJ2-7; unclear D gene. The germline V gene encodes CDR1 MNHEY and CDR2 SMNVEV (reference sequence). The CDR3 is 12 amino acids. Trimming removed 2 bases from V and 6 bases from J, with 8 bases in between. The CDR3 region is CASSLNPPEQYV. The CDR3 DNA sequence: TGTGCCAGCAGTTTAAATCCTCCCGAGCAGTACGTC.

About this clone: Other DNA sequences in this sample translate to the same CDR3. CDR3 DNA: TGTGCCAGCAGCTTAGGGCCAGGTGGGACCCAGTACTTC. As protein: CASSLGPGGTQYF. The chain recombines TRBV7-2 with TRBJ2-5; no firm D call. Germline CDR1 reads SGHTA; CDR2 reads FQGNSA. V lost 1 base to trimming and J lost 7 bases, with 10 bases between them. This CDR3 spans 13 amino acids.

This sequence joins TRBV19 and TRBJ2-3; 7 nucleotides match TRBD1. Per germline, CDR1 LNHDA and CDR2 SQIVND (reference sequence). The V gene end was trimmed by 10 bases and the J gene end by 3 bases; junction bases not matched to a gene: 13. This CDR3 spans 15 amino acids. The CDR3 reads CATETTGRATDTQYF. In nucleotides, the CDR3 is TGTGCCACAGAAACGACAGGGCGGGCGACAGATACGCAGTATTTT.

The chain links TRBV4-3 to TRBJ2-7, with a weak D call TRBD2 (6 bases). Trimming removed 0 bases from V and 2 bases from J, with 14 bases in between. CDR3 size: 16 residues. The germline V gene encodes CDR1 LGHNA and CDR2 YSLEER. This CDR3 reads CASSQDSGGVAYEQYF. For the CDR3, the DNA is TGCGCCAGCAGCCAAGATAGCGGAGGGGTGGCCTACGAGCAGTACTTC.

The chain links TRBV19 to TRBJ2-4, with D unclear. The CDR3 consists of 17 residues. V dropped 1 base and J dropped 0 bases, with 13 bases sitting between them. From germline, CDR1 is LNHDA and CDR2 SQIVND (reference sequence). The CDR3 DNA reads TGTGCCAGTAGTATAGGACTCTTGTACTTAGCCAAAAACATTCAGTACTTC. It codes for CASSIGLLYLAKNIQYF.

The chain links TRBV6-1 to TRBJ1-1; D possibly corresponds to TRBD1 (5 bases). Germline-derived CDR1 and CDR2 are MNHNS and SASEGT. CDR3 length: 14 amino acids. The V gene lost 0 bases and the J gene lost 4 bases, with 9 bases spanning the gap. The CDR3: CASSEAGVSTEAFF. Written as DNA, the CDR3 is TGTGCCAGCAGTGAAGCAGGGGTAAGCACTGAAGCTTTCTTT.

The chain uses TRBV5-6 and TRBJ1-5; tentatively, D is TRBD1 (5 bases). This CDR3 contains 19 residues. V lost 0 bases to trimming and J lost 0 bases, with 19 bases between them. Germline V gene data show CDR1 as SGHDT and CDR2 as YYEEEE. CDR3 amino acids: CASSLGFRGRALSNQPQHF. The CDR3 nucleotides read TGTGCCAGCAGCTTGGGTTTTCGGGGCAGGGCCCTTAGCAATCAGCCCCAGCATTTT.

J is TRBJ1-1 and V is TRBV11-3; 10 bases fit TRBD1. The V and J ends lost 5 bases and 3 bases, in that order; junction bases with no gene match: 3. CDR1 and CDR2 (germline): SGHNT, YENEEA. The CDR3 sequence is 14 residues long. In nucleotides, the CDR3 is TGTGCCAGCAGCGACAGGGGGCTGGACACTGAAGCTTTCTTT. This codes for CASSDRGLDTEAFF.

The CDR3 DNA follows: TGTGCCAGCAGCCTCCGGGACAGGGCGTCAGGAAACACCATATATTTT. Protein: CASSLRDRASGNTIYF. The chain couples TRBV7-9 to TRBJ1-3; 9 positions match TRBD1. V was pared by 5 bases and J by 4 bases, with 9 bases of the junction left unmatched. Germline-derived CDR1 and CDR2 are SEHNR and FQNEAQ (reference sequence). This CDR3 is 16 amino acids long.

This chain links TRBV18 with TRBJ2-1, with no clear D. Per germline, CDR1 KGHSH and CDR2 LQKENI. V shed 0 bases and J shed 0 bases, with 12 bases lying between them. This CDR3 is 17 amino acids long. DNA for the CDR3: TGTGCCAGCTCACCACCGGACGCGAGGAGCTCCTACAATGAGCAGTTCTTC. This sequence encodes CASSPPDARSSYNEQFF.

The chain uses TRBV27 and TRBJ2-3, with TRBD2 matching 10 bases. The CDR3 totals 19 residues. The V segment lost 7 bases and the J segment 3 bases; nucleotides outside the gene matches: 19. Germline V gene lookup returns CDR1 MNHEY and CDR2 SMNVEV (reference sequence). The CDR3 DNA reads as TGTGCCAGCATTCCCCCTAGCGGGAGTGGCGCCAGGCCTACAGATACGCAGTATTTT. It codes for CASIPPSGSGARPTDTQYF.

The V and J genes are TRBV27 and TRBJ2-3; 12 nucleotides align to TRBD2. There are 15 residues in the CDR3. With 5 bases clipped from V and 9 bases from J, the junction kept 9 bases outside the gene matches. The germline V gene encodes CDR1 MNHEY and CDR2 SMNVEV (reference sequence). CDR3 coding DNA: TGTGCCAGCAGTAGGGCTAGCGGGGGGGCGAGGACGCAGTATTTT. Protein: CASSRASGGARTQYF.